A single TCR beta chain is shown here with its context. The CDR3 contains 13 residues. Germline V lookup: CDR1 MGHDK, CDR2 SYGVNS. V was pared by 5 bases and J by 3 bases, with 11 bases between. The data stem from a study of T cell changes during pregnancy in multiple sclerosis. Some clones are missing from TCRdb's copy, which holds only in-frame ones; the method was immunoSEQ multiplex PCR. The sample has tens of thousands of clones, 96% seen once. Sequences were derived from CD8+ T cells from peripheral blood mononuclear cells, sampled after pregnancy. The rearrangement joins TRBV25-1 to TRBJ2-7; a possible D gene is TRBD1 (5 bases). This TCR derives from a female donor with multiple sclerosis, enrolled in a pregnancy study. CDR3 sequence (DNA): TGTGCCAGCAGTCAACAAAGGGGCTACGAGCAGTACTTC. Protein product: CASSQQRGYEQYF.